The subject of this entry is one T cell receptor (beta chain). Produced via immunoSEQ multiplex PCR; TCRdb's table is partial and in-frame only. The sample holds around 150,000 clones, around 88% seen once. This sample stems from a study of blood T cell repertoires in COVID-19. Trimming stripped 3 bases from V and 0 bases from J, with 14 bases between. The CDR3 is 16 residues long. The germline V gene encodes CDR1 LNHDA and CDR2 SQIVND (reference sequence). The clonotype was recovered from a human donor in a cohort sampled during active COVID-19. The rearrangement uses TRBV19 and TRBJ1-1; D may be TRBD1 (5 bases). Sequenced material: peripheral blood. DNA of the CDR3: TGTGCCAGTAGTATCTACCAGGGTTCGATGAACACTGAAGCTTTCTTT. Amino acid sequence: CASSIYQGSMNTEAFF.